The 12 T cell receptor beta chains in this list originate from one sample, sequenced in a study of Ad26.COV2.S vaccination and SARS-CoV-2 variants. Assay used: immunoSEQ multiplex PCR; TCRdb lists only in-frame clones, some missing. This sample has more than 300,000 clones; 80% to 90% occur once, and the top ten carry approximately 11%. Treatment here: around 19 received Ad26.COV2.S at low or high dose, single or two shots; several received placebo; per-sample allocation not given. Sampling occurred on day 63 after the first vaccine or placebo injection. This material consisted of peripheral blood, taken in a trial of Ad26.COV2.S vaccine versus placebo. The receptors derive from a person between 18 and 59 years old who received the Ad26.COV2.S COVID-19 vaccine or a placebo.

This clone has just one count. This chain connects TRBV3-1 (or the pseudogene TRBV3-2) to TRBJ2-6; 9 bases align to TRBD2. CDR3 length equals 18 residues. J gave up 2 bases and V 4 bases, and 9 bases lay outside the gene matches. CDR1 is LGHDT and CDR2 is YNNKEL in the germline V gene (reference sequence). For the CDR3, the DNA is TGTGCCAGCAGCCTAAGGAAGTCTAGCGGGGCTGGGGCCAACGTCCTGACTTTC. It encodes CASSLRKSSGAGANVLTF.

The count of this clone is one. The gene calls are TRBV6-5 and TRBJ2-5, with 11 bases matching TRBD2. The CDR3 length is 15 residues. From germline, CDR1 is MNHEY and CDR2 SVGAGI. The trim removed 5 bases at V and 5 bases at J, leaving 7 bases unmatched. The CDR3 loop reads CASSPLAGGRETQYF. CDR3 DNA sequence: TGTGCCAGCAGTCCCTTAGCGGGGGGGCGGGAGACCCAGTACTTC.

The chain combines TRBV5-4 with TRBJ1-1; D gene ambiguous. The V end lost 7 bases, the J end lost 1 base, and 17 bases lay between the germline ends. Germline V gene sequence: CDR1 SGHNT, CDR2 YYREEE (reference sequence). The CDR3 has 15 amino acids. Written as DNA, the CDR3 is TGTGCCAGCTCCTCAGCGGAGAACCAGAACACTGAAGCTTTCTTT. Translating gives CASSSAENQNTEAFF.

This clone was recorded once. This chain links TRBV19 with TRBJ2-5; 9 bases agree with TRBD2. This CDR3 is 16 amino acids long. Germline CDR1 LNHDA, CDR2 SQIVND (reference sequence). Germline trimming cut 4 bases from V and 4 bases from J; bases unmatched to any gene: 10. The CDR3 loop is CASSTRLAGVLETQYF. CDR3 bases: TGTGCCAGTAGTACGAGATTAGCGGGAGTGCTAGAGACCCAGTACTTC.

The rearrangement links TRBV7-8 to TRBJ1-4, with 7 bases lining up with TRBD1. CDR1 SGHVS and CDR2 FQNEAQ come from the germline V gene. The CDR3 has 17 residues. Trimming cost V 1 base and J 8 bases; bases outside gene matches: 13. The CDR3 DNA is TGTGCCAGCAGCTTAGAAGCATGGAGGACAGGTGGCGAAAAACTGTTTTTT. Residues: CASSLEAWRTGGEKLFF.

The CDR3 region has the DNA TGTGCCAGCAGTTACCTAGCGGGGGTACTAGCCTACGAGCAGTACTTC. Protein sequence: CASSYLAGVLAYEQYF. The chain carries TRBV6-6 and TRBJ2-7, with 10 positions matching TRBD2. V lost 2 bases to trimming and J lost 2 bases; unmatched junction nucleotides: 6. The CDR3 contains 16 residues. The germline gives CDR1 MNHNY, CDR2 SVGAGI (reference sequence).

V is TRBV5-6 and J is TRBJ1-4, with no clear D. This CDR3 contains 14 residues. Trimming took 0 bases from V and 8 from J, leaving 11 bases between them. Per germline, CDR1 SGHDT and CDR2 YYEEEE. The CDR3 sequence: CASSLGWNREKLFF. Written as DNA, the CDR3 is TGTGCCAGCAGCTTGGGTTGGAATAGAGAAAAACTGTTTTTT. The variable domain in full, completed from reference TRBV5-6 and TRBJ1-4, reads DAGVTQSPTHLIKTRGQQVTLRCSPKSGHDTVSWYQQALGQGPQFIFQYYEEEERQRGNFPDRFSGHQFPNYSSELNVNALLLGDSALYLCASSLGWNREKLFFGSGTQLSVL.

In its sample, this clone was seen once. The genes are TRBV18 and TRBJ2-3, with 7 bases aligning to TRBD2. Germline V lookup: CDR1 KGHSH, CDR2 LQKENI. The CDR3 runs 16 residues. Trimming cost V 3 bases and J 3 bases; bases outside gene matches: 9. The CDR3 loop reads CASSPLGERGTDTQYF. CDR3 sequence (DNA): TGTGCCAGCTCACCTCTCGGGGAGCGGGGAACAGATACGCAGTATTTT. Variable domain in full (rest from reference TRBV18 and TRBJ2-3): NAGVMQNPRHLVRRRGQEARLRCSPMKGHSHVYWYRQLPEEGLKFMVYLQKENIIDESGMPKERFSAEFPKEGPSILRIQQVVRGDSAAYFCASSPLGERGTDTQYFGPGTRLTVL.

J is TRBJ2-7 and V is TRBV5-3, with 9 bases lining up with TRBD1. TRBV5-3 is marked as an open reading frame, function uncertain. The junction had 11 bases not matched to a gene; V was cut back by 3 bases and J by 4 bases. The CDR3 totals 16 residues. This chain's CDR3 is CARSSPTGTGCYEQYF. The CDR3, as DNA: TGTGCCAGAAGCTCCCCGACCGGGACAGGGTGTTACGAGCAGTACTTC.

J is TRBJ2-5 and V is TRBV20-1; 7 bases match TRBD1. Germline CDR1 reads DFQATT; CDR2 reads SNEGSKA (reference sequence). This CDR3 has 13 residues. V was clipped by 3 bases and J by 4 bases; unmatched bases: 5. The CDR3 bases are TGCAGTGCTAGTGGGGACAGCTTAGAGACCCAGTACTTC. Translated, it gives CSASGDSLETQYF.

The J gene is TRBJ1-1, the V gene TRBV15; 7 bases match TRBD1. CDR1 and CDR2 (germline): LNHNV, YYDKDF (reference sequence). The CDR3 runs 14 residues. Trimming cost V 0 bases and J 5 bases; bases outside gene matches: 3. CDR3 nucleotides: TGTGCCACCAGCAGAGACAGGGGGGGAACTGAAGCTTTCTTT. It codes for CATSRDRGGTEAFF. The full variable domain, with the rest looked up from reference TRBV15 and TRBJ1-1, is DAMVIQNPRYQVTQFGKPVTLSCSQTLNHNVMYWYQQKSSQAPKLLFHYYDKDFNNEADTPDNFQSRRPNTSFCFLDIRSPGLGDTAMYLCATSRDRGGTEAFFGQGTRLTVV.

The table lists this clone with a few counts. The rearrangement uses TRBV5-1 and TRBJ1-6, with D perhaps TRBD1 (5 bases). CDR1 and CDR2 (germline): SGHRS, YFSETQ. The ends were cut back, 1 base at V and 10 bases at J, with 15 bases in the middle. CDR3 length: 15 amino acids. The CDR3 spells CASSLTGRDRSPLHF. For the CDR3, the DNA is TGCGCCAGCAGCTTGACGGGCAGGGATAGGTCACCCCTCCACTTT. Drawing the rest from reference TRBV5-1 and TRBJ1-6, the complete variable domain is KAGVTQTPRYLIKTRGQQVTLSCSPISGHRSVSWYQQTPGQGLQFLFEYFSETQRNKGNFPGRFSGRQFSNSRSEMNVSTLELGDSALYLCASSLTGRDRSPLHFGNGTRLTVT.